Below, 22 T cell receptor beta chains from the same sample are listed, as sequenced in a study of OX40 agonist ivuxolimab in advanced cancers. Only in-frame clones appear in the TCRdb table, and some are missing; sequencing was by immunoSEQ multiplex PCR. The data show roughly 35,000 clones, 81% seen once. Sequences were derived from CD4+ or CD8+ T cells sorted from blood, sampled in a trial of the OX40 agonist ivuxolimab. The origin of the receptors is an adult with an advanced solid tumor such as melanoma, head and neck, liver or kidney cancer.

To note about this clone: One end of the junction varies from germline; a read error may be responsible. The CDR3 here is CASSPGGGSNQPQHF. The CDR3 DNA reads as TGCGCCAGCAGCCCGGGCGGGGGTAGCAATCAGCCCCAGCATTTT. The J gene is TRBJ1-5, the V gene TRBV5-4, with a tentative D call TRBD1 (5 bases). CDR3 length: 15 residues. Per the germline V gene, CDR1 is SGHNT and CDR2 is YYREEE (reference sequence).

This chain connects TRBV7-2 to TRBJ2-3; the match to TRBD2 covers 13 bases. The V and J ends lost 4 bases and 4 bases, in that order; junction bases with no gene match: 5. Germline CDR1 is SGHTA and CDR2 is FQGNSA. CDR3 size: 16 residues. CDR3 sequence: CASSSRLAGGSDTQYF. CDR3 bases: TGTGCCAGCAGCTCCCGACTAGCGGGGGGATCAGATACGCAGTATTTT.

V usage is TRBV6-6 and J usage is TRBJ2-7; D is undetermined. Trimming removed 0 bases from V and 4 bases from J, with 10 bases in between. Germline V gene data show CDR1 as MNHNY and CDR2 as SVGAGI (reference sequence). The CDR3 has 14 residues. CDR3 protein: CASSYSSFSYEQYF. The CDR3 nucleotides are TGTGCCAGCAGTTACTCGAGTTTTAGTTACGAGCAGTACTTC.

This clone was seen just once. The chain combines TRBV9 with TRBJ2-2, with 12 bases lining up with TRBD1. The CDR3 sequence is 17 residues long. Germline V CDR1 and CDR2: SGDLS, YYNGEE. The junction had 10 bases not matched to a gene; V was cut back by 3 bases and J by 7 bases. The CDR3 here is CASSDGTGGGGIGELFF. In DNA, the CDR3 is TGTGCCAGCAGCGACGGGACAGGGGGCGGAGGAATCGGGGAGCTGTTTTTT.

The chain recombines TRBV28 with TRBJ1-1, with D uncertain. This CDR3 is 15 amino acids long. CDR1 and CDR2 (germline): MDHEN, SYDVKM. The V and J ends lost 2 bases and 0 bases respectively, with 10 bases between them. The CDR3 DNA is TGTGCCAGCAGTTTACAAGGGCATCTGAACACTGAAGCTTTCTTT. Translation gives CASSLQGHLNTEAFF.

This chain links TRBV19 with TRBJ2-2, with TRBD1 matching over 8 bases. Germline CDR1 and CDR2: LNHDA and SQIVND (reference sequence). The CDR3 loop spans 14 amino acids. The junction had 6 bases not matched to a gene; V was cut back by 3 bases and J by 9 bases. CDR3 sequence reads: CASSISQGARELFF. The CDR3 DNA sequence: TGTGCCAGTAGTATCTCTCAGGGGGCGAGGGAGCTGTTTTTT.

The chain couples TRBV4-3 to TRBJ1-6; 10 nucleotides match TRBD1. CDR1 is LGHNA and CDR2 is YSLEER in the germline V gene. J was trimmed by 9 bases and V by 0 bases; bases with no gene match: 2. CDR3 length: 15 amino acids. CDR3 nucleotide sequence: TGCGCCAGCAGCCAAGATGACAGGGGGCTTTCACCCCTCCACTTT. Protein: CASSQDDRGLSPLHF.

As DNA, the CDR3 is TGTGCCAGCAGTTTAGGGGGACAGGGGGGCCGAGAGACCCAGTACTTC. It translates to CASSLGGQGGRETQYF. The chain employs TRBV27 and TRBJ2-5; 11 bases match TRBD1. Germline CDR1 and CDR2: MNHEY and SMNVEV (reference sequence). V was clipped by 2 bases and J by 4 bases; unmatched bases: 6. The CDR3 has 16 amino acids.

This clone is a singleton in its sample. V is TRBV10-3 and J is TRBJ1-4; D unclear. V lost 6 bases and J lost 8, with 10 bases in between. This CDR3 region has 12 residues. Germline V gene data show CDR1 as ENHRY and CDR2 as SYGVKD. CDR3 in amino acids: CAISGREEKLFF. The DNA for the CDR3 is TGTGCCATCAGCGGGCGGGAGGAAAAACTGTTTTTT.

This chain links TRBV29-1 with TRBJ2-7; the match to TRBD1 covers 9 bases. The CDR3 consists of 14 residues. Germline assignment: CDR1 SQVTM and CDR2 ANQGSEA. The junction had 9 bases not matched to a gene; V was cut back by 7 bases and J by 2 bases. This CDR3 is CSALAGTGTYEQYF. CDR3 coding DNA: TGCAGCGCACTAGCCGGGACAGGGACCTACGAGCAGTACTTC.

The DNA for the CDR3 is TGTGCCAGCAGTTACGGGACAGGGCTGAACACTGAAGCTTTCTTT. Protein: CASSYGTGLNTEAFF. This chain links TRBV6-5 with TRBJ1-1; 9 nucleotides match TRBD1. Trimming removed 2 bases from V and 0 bases from J; junction bases left unmatched: 1. Germline CDR1 reads MNHEY; CDR2 reads SVGAGI. The length of the CDR3 is 15 residues.

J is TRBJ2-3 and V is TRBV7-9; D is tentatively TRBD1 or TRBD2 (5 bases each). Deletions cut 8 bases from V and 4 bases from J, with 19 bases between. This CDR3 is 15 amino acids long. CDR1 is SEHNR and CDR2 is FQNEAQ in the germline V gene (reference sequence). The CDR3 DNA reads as TGTGCCAGCCGGGGTCCAGGGTCGGTCTCAGATACGCAGTATTTT. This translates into CASRGPGSVSDTQYF.

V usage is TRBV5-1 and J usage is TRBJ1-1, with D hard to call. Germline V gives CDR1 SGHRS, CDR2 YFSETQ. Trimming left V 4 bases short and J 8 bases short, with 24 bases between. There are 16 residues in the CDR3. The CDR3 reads CASSTTGRTRAVEAFF. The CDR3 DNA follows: TGCGCCAGCAGCACTACCGGGAGAACCCGGGCCGTCGAAGCTTTCTTT.

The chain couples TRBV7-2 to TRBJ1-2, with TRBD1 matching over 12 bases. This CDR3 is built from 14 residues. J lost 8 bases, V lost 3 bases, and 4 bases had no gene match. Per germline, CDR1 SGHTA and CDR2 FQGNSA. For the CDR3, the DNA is TGTGCCAGCAGCTTCAGGGACAGGGGGCTGGGCTACACCTTC. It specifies CASSFRDRGLGYTF. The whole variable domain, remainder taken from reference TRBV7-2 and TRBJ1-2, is GAGVSQSPSNKVTEKGKDVELRCDPISGHTALYWYRQSLGQGLEFLIYFQGNSAPDKSGLPSDRFSAERTGGSVSTLTIQRTQQEDSAVYLCASSFRDRGLGYTFGSGTRLTVV.

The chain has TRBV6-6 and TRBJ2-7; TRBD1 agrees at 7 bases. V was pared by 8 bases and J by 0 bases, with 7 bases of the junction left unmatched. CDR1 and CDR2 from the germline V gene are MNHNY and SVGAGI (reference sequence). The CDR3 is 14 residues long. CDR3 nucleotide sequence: TGTGCCAGCGGAGACAGGGCCGCCTCCTACGAGCAGTACTTC. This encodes CASGDRAASYEQYF.

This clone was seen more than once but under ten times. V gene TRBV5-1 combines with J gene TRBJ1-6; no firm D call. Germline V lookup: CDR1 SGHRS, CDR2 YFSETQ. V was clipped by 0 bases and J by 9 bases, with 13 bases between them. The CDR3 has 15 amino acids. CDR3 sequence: CASSLEAGMGSPLHF. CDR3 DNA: TGCGCCAGCAGCTTGGAGGCGGGGATGGGTTCACCCCTCCACTTT. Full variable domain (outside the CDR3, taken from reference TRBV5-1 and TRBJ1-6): KAGVTQTPRYLIKTRGQQVTLSCSPISGHRSVSWYQQTPGQGLQFLFEYFSETQRNKGNFPGRFSGRQFSNSRSEMNVSTLELGDSALYLCASSLEAGMGSPLHFGNGTRLTVT.

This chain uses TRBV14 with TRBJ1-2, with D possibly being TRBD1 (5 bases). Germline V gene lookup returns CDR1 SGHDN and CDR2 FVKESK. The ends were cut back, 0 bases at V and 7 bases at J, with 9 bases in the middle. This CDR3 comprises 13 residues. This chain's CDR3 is CASSQDLGPGYTF. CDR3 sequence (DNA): TGTGCCAGCAGCCAAGATCTGGGGCCTGGCTACACCTTC.

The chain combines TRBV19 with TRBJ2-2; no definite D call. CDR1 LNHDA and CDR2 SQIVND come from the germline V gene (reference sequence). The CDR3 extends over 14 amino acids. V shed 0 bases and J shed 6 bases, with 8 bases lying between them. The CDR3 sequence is CASSIEGGAGELFF. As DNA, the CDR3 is TGTGCCAGTAGTATAGAGGGTGGGGCCGGGGAGCTGTTTTTT.

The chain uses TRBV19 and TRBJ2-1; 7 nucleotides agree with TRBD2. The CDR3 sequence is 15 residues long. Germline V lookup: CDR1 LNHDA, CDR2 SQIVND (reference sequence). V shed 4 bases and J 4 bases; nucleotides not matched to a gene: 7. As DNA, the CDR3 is TGTGCCAGTAGTACCTCGGGGGGTAGATACAATGAGCAGTTCTTC. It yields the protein CASSTSGGRYNEQFF. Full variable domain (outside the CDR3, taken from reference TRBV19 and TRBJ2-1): DGGITQSPKYLFRKEGQNVTLSCEQNLNHDAMYWYRQDPGQGLRLIYYSQIVNDFQKGDIAEGYSVSREKKESFPLTVTSAQKNPTAFYLCASSTSGGRYNEQFFGPGTRLTVL.

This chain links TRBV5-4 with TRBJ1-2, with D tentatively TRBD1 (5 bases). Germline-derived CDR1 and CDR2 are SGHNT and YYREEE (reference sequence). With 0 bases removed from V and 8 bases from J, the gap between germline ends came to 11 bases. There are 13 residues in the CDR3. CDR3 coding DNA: TGTGCCAGCAGCTTGGGTCAGGGAACCGGCTACACCTTC. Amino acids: CASSLGQGTGYTF.

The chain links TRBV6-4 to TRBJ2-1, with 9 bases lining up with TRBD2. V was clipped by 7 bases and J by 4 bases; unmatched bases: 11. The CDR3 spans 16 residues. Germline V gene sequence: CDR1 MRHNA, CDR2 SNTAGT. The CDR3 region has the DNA TGTGCCAGCACCCGAGGAGGCCTAGCGGGGTACAATGAGCAGTTCTTC. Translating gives CASTRGGLAGYNEQFF.

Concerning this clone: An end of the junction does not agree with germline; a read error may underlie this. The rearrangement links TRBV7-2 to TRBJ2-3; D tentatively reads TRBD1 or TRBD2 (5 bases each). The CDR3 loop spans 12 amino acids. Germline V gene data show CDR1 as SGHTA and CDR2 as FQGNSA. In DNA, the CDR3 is TGTGCCAGCAGCTTACTTGTTCCCGGGACCATTTTT. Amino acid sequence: CASSLLVPGTIF.